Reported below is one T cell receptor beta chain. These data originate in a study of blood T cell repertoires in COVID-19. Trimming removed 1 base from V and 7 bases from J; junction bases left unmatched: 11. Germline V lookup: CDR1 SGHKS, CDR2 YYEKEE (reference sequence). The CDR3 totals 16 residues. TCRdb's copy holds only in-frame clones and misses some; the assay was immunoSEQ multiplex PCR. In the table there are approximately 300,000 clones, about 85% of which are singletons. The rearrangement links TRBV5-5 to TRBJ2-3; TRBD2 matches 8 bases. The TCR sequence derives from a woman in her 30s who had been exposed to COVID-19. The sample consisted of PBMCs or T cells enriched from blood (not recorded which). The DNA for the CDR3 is TGTGCCAGCAGCTTGTCTCACGGGGGGGAGTTTAATACGCAGTATTTT. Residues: CASSLSHGGEFNTQYF.